This T cell receptor (beta chain) was recovered during a study of T cells in tuberculosis (dated by TCRdb to 2017 to 2018). With regard to the full study: In the study, CD1B tetramers and high-throughput TCR immunosequencing were combined to characterize T cells specific for the mycobacterial lipid antigen glucose monomycolate (GMM). IGRA-negative adolescents, IGRA-positive adolescents with latent tuberculosis and adults with active tuberculosis, about nine per group, were compared in a South African clinical cohort. Overall study results and their limits: Clinical samples were selected based on the availability of cryopreserved specimens, with adults included as active tuberculosis cases and adolescents included as controls. Shorter CDR3-alpha lengths in active tuberculosis patients partly drove the smaller NN-distances, and the TCR-beta difference was not statistically significant. A classifier using the diverse GMM-specific repertoire reached roughly 89% accuracy (AUROC approximately 0.91), compared with 70% to 75% accuracy using GEM motif frequencies. Smaller mean NN-distances to GMM-specific TCRs were observed in active tuberculosis TCR-alpha repertoires than in IGRA-negative controls, suggesting clonal expansion of GMM-specific TCRs.

At study entry, adolescents were screened for latent tuberculosis infection using a tuberculin skin test and the QuantiFERON-TB GOLD In-Tube IGRA. Immunosequencing of unsorted cryopreserved PBMC covered, on average, about 100,000 T cells per clinical donor. Eleven high schools in the Worcester region of the Western Cape, South Africa, served as enrollment sites for adolescents aged 12 to 18 years. Ten M. tuberculosis-infected and roughly ten uninfected adolescents were selected with matching for age and sex. PBMC from adolescents were isolated by density centrifugation from freshly drawn heparinized blood and were then cryopreserved. Inclusive of the bounding cysteine and phenylalanine, the CDR3 is 12 residues long. The retained sequence is limited to the CDR3, 36 bases, with the frame set at the first base. V sheds 0 bases and J sheds 13 bases, leaving 11 bases between their ends. The germline V gene encodes CDR1 SGDLS and CDR2 YYNGEE.

The immunoSEQ multiplex PCR assay was used to generate TCR libraries, with TCR-beta and/or TCR-alpha/delta assays applied to each sample. Amplified TCR libraries were sequenced on the Illumina high-throughput platform. In the source study's methods: Clustering and dimensionality reduction relied on pairwise TCRdist distances among GMM-specific receptors from T cells that were either sorted ex vivo or expanded in vitro. The score assigned to each clinical repertoire was mean NN-distance, meaning the average TCRdist to the nearest 10% of tetramer-positive reference sequences. GEM TCR motif frequency was computed as the fraction of unique TCRs matching known GEM sequences by V/J usage and CDR3 length. Linear discriminant analysis with leave-one-out cross-validation, implemented in scikit-learn, was used to classify active tuberculosis. The table was pulled from immuneACCESS by TCRdb, which kept in-frame rearrangements only. Such tables lose some clones; where checked, under half of the loss comes from unresolved V genes, and the rest has no known cause. The V and J calls and the clone size are those of that table, but D and trimming were determined from the DNA. This sample lists around 22,000 clones; around 95% were detected once. Almost 9.5% of the sample is held by the ten biggest clonotypes.

A note on this clone: This clone's antigen is unknown. Base qualities were left out, and no much larger clone turns up one base away.

This sequence was found in a donor between 5 and 29 years old with latent tuberculosis or without tuberculosis infection. Sequencing was performed on PBMCs. The chain uses TRBV9 and TRBJ2-1; the D region possibly corresponds to TRBD1 (6 bases align). The DNA sequence is given as TGTGCCAGCAGCGTAGGAAGGGACACTCAGTTCTTC. Its translation reads: CASSVGRDTQFF.